The next 28 T cell receptor beta chains were all read from a single sample in a study of T cell responses to AZD1222 COVID-19 vaccine. Measured with immunoSEQ multiplex PCR; TCRdb has only the in-frame clones, and not every one. In the table there are about 150,000 clones, 80% to 90% of which are singletons. The sequencing used peripheral blood, collected after recovery from COVID-19. These receptor sequences come from an adult who had recovered from COVID-19.

The chain couples TRBV18 to TRBJ1-2, with D tentatively TRBD1 (6 bases). Looked up from germline, CDR1 is KGHSH and CDR2 is LQKENI. CDR3 size: 14 residues. Trimming left V 2 bases short and J 3 bases short, with 10 bases between. CDR3 sequence: CASSPEGGDYGYTF. CDR3 in DNA: TGTGCCAGCTCACCAGAGGGGGGAGACTATGGCTACACCTTC.

V is TRBV4-3 and J is TRBJ1-2; D is undetermined. Germline V gives CDR1 LGHNA, CDR2 YSLEER. CDR3 length: 18 amino acids. Trimming left V 0 bases short and J 1 base short, with 18 bases between. The CDR3 protein is CASSQDFGTLGINYGYTF. The CDR3 bases are TGCGCCAGCAGCCAAGACTTCGGAACCCTGGGTATTAACTATGGCTACACCTTC.

This chain connects TRBV19 to TRBJ2-7, with a tentative D call TRBD2 (5 bases). With 4 bases removed from V and 4 bases from J, the gap between germline ends came to 8 bases. The CDR3 is made up of 12 amino acids. Germline assignment: CDR1 LNHDA and CDR2 SQIVND (reference sequence). CDR3 in amino acids: CASSSSGYEQYF. CDR3 bases: TGTGCCAGTAGTAGCTCGGGGTACGAGCAGTACTTC. The full variable domain, completed using reference TRBV19 and TRBJ2-7, is DGGITQSPKYLFRKEGQNVTLSCEQNLNHDAMYWYRQDPGQGLRLIYYSQIVNDFQKGDIAEGYSVSREKKESFPLTVTSAQKNPTAFYLCASSSSGYEQYFGPGTRLTVT.

This clone was observed once. The chain is built from TRBV11-2 and TRBJ1-1; D unresolved. The V and J ends lost 2 bases and 4 bases respectively, with 5 bases between them. Per the germline V gene, CDR1 is SGHAT and CDR2 is FQNNGV. The CDR3 spans 12 residues. The CDR3 protein is CASSLQGTEAFF. For the CDR3, the DNA is TGTGCCAGCAGCTTACAAGGCACTGAAGCTTTCTTT.

The chain carries TRBV28 and TRBJ2-1, with D uncertain. Looked up from germline, CDR1 is MDHEN and CDR2 is SYDVKM. The CDR3 consists of 14 residues. Trimming took off 7 bases at V and 4 bases at J, with 14 bases between the two ends. This chain's CDR3 is CASTRTIVYNEQFF. For the CDR3, the DNA is TGTGCCAGCACCAGGACCATCGTTTACAATGAGCAGTTCTTC.

V is TRBV7-7 and J is TRBJ1-5; the D is unclear. From germline, CDR1 is SSHAT and CDR2 FNYEAQ (reference sequence). CDR3 length: 13 amino acids. V dropped 1 base and J dropped 6 bases, with 7 bases sitting between them. The CDR3 region is CASSLGVGQPQHF. CDR3 bases: TGTGCCAGCAGCTTAGGTGTAGGTCAGCCCCAGCATTTT.

J is TRBJ1-6 and V is TRBV12-3 or TRBV12-4, with D unresolved. The CDR3 sequence is 13 residues long. Trimming shortened V by 3 bases and J by 8 bases, and 8 bases separated the two germline ends. The CDR3 region is CASSLDGDSPLHF. For the CDR3, the DNA is TGTGCCAGCAGTTTGGACGGAGATTCACCCCTCCACTTT.

The chain is built from TRBV29-1 and TRBJ2-7, with D uncertain. CDR3 length equals 13 residues. Per the germline V gene, CDR1 is SQVTM and CDR2 is ANQGSEA. V was cut by 4 bases and J by 0 bases, with 10 bases left in between. For the CDR3, the DNA is TGCAGCGTTGTATCCGGTAGCTCCTACGAGCAGTACTTC. Its protein is CSVVSGSSYEQYF.

This CDR3 is CASSPRGTGANVLTF. CDR3 in DNA: TGTGCCAGCAGTCCCCGGGGGACTGGGGCCAACGTCCTGACTTTC. The chain employs TRBV27 and TRBJ2-6; possible D gene TRBD2, 6 bases. Germline lookup yields CDR1 MNHEY and CDR2 SMNVEV (reference sequence). Trimming took 5 bases from V and 2 from J, leaving 10 bases between them. This CDR3 has 15 residues.

This rearrangement joins TRBV7-2 to TRBJ2-2; D could derive from TRBD1 or TRBD2 (6 bases each). The V gene's germline CDR1 is SGHTA and CDR2 FQGNSA. The CDR3 contains 13 residues. V was clipped by 4 bases and J by 6 bases, with 9 bases between them. This CDR3 is CASSSRGAGELFF. In DNA form, the CDR3 reads TGTGCCAGCAGCTCGAGGGGGGCCGGGGAGCTGTTTTTT.

Comment on this clone: Because the CDR3's place on the DNA is in doubt, the DNA is left out and the CDR3 is given as listed by TCRdb. The chain employs TRBV24-1 and TRBJ2-5; the D segment call TRBD2 is taken from the table without a DNA check. CDR1 is KGHDR, CDR2 SFDVKD, per germline. The CDR3 adds up to 16 amino acids, both ends counted. The CDR3 loop is CATSSSGPGGRETQYF.

This clone was recorded a few times. V gene TRBV7-9 combines with J gene TRBJ2-7, with 10 positions matching TRBD2. The CDR3 is 14 amino acids. Trimming took 2 bases from V and 3 from J; bases not matched to a gene: 1. From germline, CDR1 is SEHNR and CDR2 FQNEAQ (reference sequence). CDR3 DNA: TGTGCCAGCAGCTTAACTAGCGGGAACTACGAGCAGTACTTC. This sequence encodes CASSLTSGNYEQYF.

The chain has TRBV19 and TRBJ2-5; D may correspond to TRBD1 or TRBD2 (5 bases each). The CDR3 has 13 amino acids. Germline CDR1 LNHDA, CDR2 SQIVND (reference sequence). V lost 6 bases and J 5 bases, leaving 13 bases between the germline ends. CDR3: CASSLGTTETQYF. CDR3 nucleotides: TGTGCCAGTAGCCTCGGGACGACGGAGACCCAGTACTTC.

The chain has TRBV5-1 and TRBJ2-2, with D unclear. The CDR3 has 15 amino acids. Trimming stripped 4 bases from V and 0 bases from J, with 10 bases between. In germline, CDR1 is SGHRS, CDR2 YFSETQ. The CDR3 reads CASSAAEANTGELFF. The CDR3, as DNA: TGCGCCAGCAGCGCAGCAGAGGCGAACACCGGGGAGCTGTTTTTT. Supplemented by reference TRBV5-1 and TRBJ2-2, the full variable domain reads KAGVTQTPRYLIKTRGQQVTLSCSPISGHRSVSWYQQTPGQGLQFLFEYFSETQRNKGNFPGRFSGRQFSNSRSEMNVSTLELGDSALYLCASSAAEANTGELFFGEGSRLTVL.

The V and J genes are TRBV6-1 and TRBJ2-5; tentative D call: TRBD2 (7 bases). V was shortened by 2 bases and J by 7 bases, with 14 bases between the two germline ends. CDR1 is MNHNS, CDR2 SASEGT, per germline. This CDR3 contains 14 residues. CDR3 loop: CASSELGGRGTQYF. Here the CDR3 DNA reads TGTGCCAGCAGTGAACTAGGGGGGAGGGGGACCCAGTACTTC.

This chain connects TRBV13 to TRBJ2-3; D possibly corresponds to TRBD2 (6 bases). The V and J ends lost 7 bases and 3 bases respectively, with 20 bases between them. Germline-derived CDR1 and CDR2 are PRHDT and FYEKMQ (reference sequence). The CDR3 sequence is 16 residues long. The CDR3 DNA sequence: TGTGCCAGCACCCCAGCGGGCAGAGAGGTGACAGATACGCAGTATTTT. It translates to CASTPAGREVTDTQYF.

The V call is TRBV6-5, the J call TRBJ2-6; a weak D match, TRBD1 (5 bases). CDR3 length: 15 residues. Trimming took off 8 bases at V and 4 bases at J, with 15 bases between the two ends. Per germline, CDR1 MNHEY and CDR2 SVGAGI. The DNA for the CDR3 is TGTGCCAGCTGTCATTCAGGGTCCGGGGCCAACGTCCTGACTTTC. Its protein is CASCHSGSGANVLTF.

This chain links TRBV19 with TRBJ1-4; tentative D call: TRBD1 (5 bases). Germline assignment: CDR1 LNHDA and CDR2 SQIVND (reference sequence). The CDR3 totals 14 residues. V shed 6 bases and J shed 5 bases, with 13 bases lying between them. CDR3 in DNA: TGTGCCAGTAGGCATCGGGGGGTGAATGAAAAACTGTTTTTT. It yields the protein CASRHRGVNEKLFF.

The V gene is TRBV6-1, the J gene TRBJ2-5, with D maybe TRBD1 (6 bases). The CDR3 has 14 amino acids. Germline CDR1 and CDR2: MNHNS and SASEGT. The V end was cut by 0 bases, the J end by 4 bases, with 9 bases between. Here the CDR3 reads CASSEAGAGETQYF. The CDR3 DNA follows: TGTGCCAGCAGTGAAGCGGGGGCGGGAGAGACCCAGTACTTC.

This chain connects TRBV6-2 or TRBV6-3 to TRBJ2-7; D gene ambiguous. V was clipped by 2 bases and J by 2 bases, with 10 bases between them. This CDR3 region has 14 residues. Germline loops: CDR1 MNHEY, CDR2 SVGEGT. In DNA form, the CDR3 reads TGTGCCAGCAGTTACGGTGTAAACACCTACGAGCAGTACTTC. The encoded protein is CASSYGVNTYEQYF.

This sequence joins TRBV5-1 and TRBJ2-7; 7 nucleotides match TRBD1. CDR1 is SGHRS and CDR2 is YFSETQ in the germline V gene. This CDR3 contains 15 residues. The V gene end was trimmed by 3 bases and the J gene end by 2 bases; junction bases not matched to a gene: 8. Written as DNA, the CDR3 is TGCGCCAGCAGCTCCCTACCGGGACAGACCTACGAGCAGTACTTC. This encodes CASSSLPGQTYEQYF.

This chain links TRBV28 with TRBJ1-6, with D tentatively TRBD1 (5 bases). CDR1 is MDHEN, CDR2 SYDVKM, per germline. V lost 5 bases and J 14 bases, leaving 19 bases between the germline ends. The length of the CDR3 is 14 residues. The CDR3 DNA reads as TGTGCCAGCAGTCCCCCCTCCCAGGGAGCCGCCCTCCACTTT. Amino acids: CASSPPSQGAALHF.

V usage is TRBV7-9 and J usage is TRBJ1-1; 9 nucleotides match TRBD1. V was pared by 1 base and J by 1 base, with 1 base of the junction left unmatched. CDR1 and CDR2 from the germline V gene are SEHNR and FQNEAQ (reference sequence). The CDR3 totals 15 residues. CDR3 bases: TGTGCCAGCAGCTTAGGGGACAGGGCGAACACTGAAGCTTTCTTT. As protein: CASSLGDRANTEAFF.

The chain combines TRBV5-6 with TRBJ2-7, with 9 bases lining up with TRBD1. The CDR3 contains 14 residues. From germline, CDR1 is SGHDT and CDR2 YYEEEE. The V and J ends lost 0 bases and 7 bases, in that order; junction bases with no gene match: 5. The CDR3 DNA follows: TGTGCCAGCAGCTTGGCCAACAGGGGGCGGGAGCAGTACTTC. Residues: CASSLANRGREQYF.

The chain employs TRBV13 and TRBJ2-7, with TRBD1 identical over 9 bases. The CDR3 loop spans 14 amino acids. Germline CDR1 is PRHDT and CDR2 is FYEKMQ (reference sequence). The V gene end was trimmed by 4 bases and the J gene end by 4 bases; junction bases not matched to a gene: 5. The DNA for the CDR3 is TGTGCCAGCAGCTCCTACAGGGGGCGATACGAGCAGTACTTC. Residues: CASSSYRGRYEQYF.

The gene calls are TRBV10-3 and TRBJ2-1; 7 bases align to TRBD2. Germline-derived CDR1 and CDR2 are ENHRY and SYGVKD. The CDR3 sequence is 15 residues long. V was clipped by 0 bases and J by 2 bases; unmatched bases: 1. CDR3 loop: CAISESGGTYNEQFF. The CDR3 region has the DNA TGTGCCATCAGTGAGTCGGGGGGGACCTACAATGAGCAGTTCTTC.

The chain links TRBV11-2 to TRBJ2-2, with 13 nucleotides matching TRBD2. Germline V lookup: CDR1 SGHAT, CDR2 FQNNGV. This CDR3 is 18 amino acids long. J lost 1 base, V lost 1 base, and 3 bases had no gene match. CDR3 nucleotides: TGTGCCAGCAGCTTAGTACTAGCGGGAGGGGGGAACACCGGGGAGCTGTTTTTT. It encodes CASSLVLAGGGNTGELFF.

On this clone itself: This sample includes further DNA sequences coding for the same CDR3. The gene calls are TRBV7-9 and TRBJ1-6, with a possible D match to TRBD1 (6 bases). This CDR3 has 13 residues. With 1 base removed from V and 8 bases from J, the gap between germline ends came to 6 bases. Germline-derived CDR1 and CDR2 are SEHNR and FQNEAQ (reference sequence). DNA for the CDR3: TGTGCCAGCAGCTTAGAGGGGGATTCACCCCTCCACTTT. This translates into CASSLEGDSPLHF.